This T cell receptor (beta chain) derives from a study of cytomegalovirus exposure and HLA in healthy donors. Whole-study results and caveats: Across donors, most TCRs were seen rarely, yet some public ones were widespread. HLA-A and HLA-B allele assignments for most subjects were reportedly predicted accurately using TCR beta sequences. Roughly uniform depth of sequencing across donors was assumed in presence/absence analyses.

To note about this clone: Its antigen is as yet unknown.

With 5 bases removed from V and 2 bases from J, the gap between germline ends came to 9 bases. Germline V lookup: CDR1 MNHNS, CDR2 SASEGT. This CDR3 contains 13 residues. The primer mix had 60 Vbeta and 13 Jbeta primers. The repertoire was sequenced with immunoSEQ multiplex PCR; TCRdb's copy has only in-frame clones and lacks some. This table has 130,000 to 150,000 clones, around 77% appearing once. The gene calls are TRBV6-1 and TRBJ1-2, with D possibly TRBD1 on 5 matching bases. The sequenced material came from PBMCs. This TCR derives from a woman between 40 and 55 years old in good health and CMV-seropositive. The CDR3 DNA reads as TGTGCCAGCAGTCGGGCAGGGAACTATGGCTACACCTTC. Translating it yields CASSRAGNYGYTF.